The T cell receptor beta chain under discussion was sequenced for a study of blood T cell repertoires in COVID-19. Background on the study: Researchers got acute and convalescent COVID-19 samples from the United States, Italy and Spain.

Clones were read by immunoSEQ multiplex PCR, and TCRdb kept only the in-frame ones, dropping some. The sample holds about 180,000 clones, about 81% seen once. The TCR originated in a woman older than 75 with COVID-19, enrolled during active disease. The source material was peripheral blood.

The CDR3 is CASSGELAYNEQFF. CDR3 nucleotides: TGTGCCAGCTCTGGGGAACTAGCGTACAATGAGCAGTTCTTC. The genes are TRBV3-1 (or the pseudogene TRBV3-2) and TRBJ2-1; TRBD2 matches at 7 bases. The trim removed 8 bases at V and 4 bases at J, leaving 8 bases unmatched. Germline V CDR1 and CDR2: LGHDT, YNNKEL (reference sequence). This CDR3 spans 14 amino acids.